This paragraph covers one T cell receptor (beta chain) sequence. Antigen: not known. Extracted RNA was reverse transcribed, and the resulting cDNA served as sequencing template. Assay: immunoSEQ multiplex PCR; the TCRdb copy retains only in-frame clones and omits some. The profile shows fewer than 250,000 clones, around 43% of them singletons. The V segment lost 6 bases and the J segment 4 bases; nucleotides outside the gene matches: 4. Germline values: CDR1 ENHRY, CDR2 SYGVKD. The CDR3 covers 13 residues. Stated treatment: oral pan-JAK inhibitor, 5-10 mg twice daily. This record belongs to a study of CD8+ T cells in alopecia areata. Study-wide findings and caveats: Treatment with tofacitinib significantly lowered scalp clonality and reduced expanded CD8+ clones among the top 100.

This clonotype was sampled from a human donor with alopecia areata. The input for sequencing was CD4+ T cells sorted from blood, taken at approximately week 36, from a patient treated with tofacitinib. V usage is TRBV10-3 and J usage is TRBJ1-2, with TRBD1 identical over 8 bases. CDR3 region: CAISRQGTYGYTF. CDR3 coding DNA: TGTGCCATCAGCCGACAGGGGACCTATGGCTACACCTTC.